The next 11 T cell receptor beta chains were all read from a single sample in a study of blood T cell repertoires in COVID-19. The table came from immunoSEQ multiplex PCR; TCRdb's copy has only in-frame clones and leaves some out. Among more than 200,000 clones, 84% were seen once, and the ten largest hold 4.2%. The source material was peripheral blood. These receptors originate from a man in his 60s with acute or convalescent COVID-19.

The chain couples TRBV28 to TRBJ1-4, with 8 nucleotides matching TRBD1. V trimming: 5 bases; J trimming: 6 bases; junction bases outside the gene matches: 8. Germline loops: CDR1 MDHEN, CDR2 SYDVKM. CDR3 length: 15 residues. The CDR3 sequence is CASSPGDRRDEKLFF. In DNA, the CDR3 is TGTGCCAGCAGTCCGGGGGACAGGCGGGATGAAAAACTGTTTTTT.

The chain is built from TRBV28 and TRBJ2-5; 12 positions agree with TRBD1. Trimming at V came to 5 bases and at J to 6 bases, leaving 7 bases not matched to a gene. Germline CDR1 is MDHEN and CDR2 is SYDVKM. This CDR3 comprises 15 residues. CDR3 sequence (DNA): TGTGCCAGCAGTCCCCGGGACAGGGGGCTTAAGACCCAGTACTTC. This translates into CASSPRDRGLKTQYF.

The chain carries TRBV30 and TRBJ2-7; 10 nucleotides align to TRBD1. This CDR3 contains 14 residues. Germline V gene lookup returns CDR1 GTSNPN and CDR2 SVGIG (reference sequence). V lost 2 bases, J lost 6 bases, and 7 bases stayed unmatched. CDR3 region: CAWSPGTGATEQYF. As DNA, the CDR3 is TGTGCCTGGAGTCCCGGGACAGGGGCTACCGAGCAGTACTTC.

This clone was picked up one time. The rearrangement links TRBV3-1 (or the pseudogene TRBV3-2) to TRBJ2-3, with D possibly TRBD2 on 6 matching bases. The V end lost 4 bases, the J end lost 2 bases, and 16 bases lay between the germline ends. Germline CDR1 LGHDT, CDR2 YNNKEL (reference sequence). The CDR3 spans 16 residues. The CDR3 loop reads CASSPGLTHITDTQYF. The CDR3 DNA sequence: TGTGCCAGCAGCCCGGGACTCACCCATATCACAGATACGCAGTATTTT.

The chain links TRBV2 to TRBJ1-2; D is uncertain. V gave up 0 bases and J gave up 5 bases, with 10 bases separating them. The CDR3 is 14 residues long. Germline V gene sequence: CDR1 SNHLY, CDR2 FYNNEI. The CDR3 here is CASSEAPEVYGYTF. CDR3 DNA sequence: TGTGCCAGCAGTGAAGCACCAGAGGTGTATGGCTACACCTTC. Full variable domain (outside the CDR3, taken from reference TRBV2 and TRBJ1-2): EPEVTQTPSHQVTQMGQEVILRCVPISNHLYFYWYRQILGQKVEFLVSFYNNEISEKSEIFDDQFSVERPDGSNFTLKIRSTKLEDSAMYFCASSEAPEVYGYTFGSGTRLTVV.

This clone has just one count. The J gene is TRBJ2-3, the V gene TRBV19, with 14 bases lining up with TRBD2. The ends lost 7 bases at V and 4 bases at J; junction bases unmatched: 10. Germline assignment: CDR1 LNHDA and CDR2 SQIVND (reference sequence). The CDR3 has 17 residues. This CDR3 reads CASTQPGLAGAPDTQYF. CDR3 nucleotides: TGTGCCAGTACCCAACCGGGACTAGCGGGGGCCCCAGATACGCAGTATTTT.

The chain joins TRBV6-5 to TRBJ2-3; 9 bases match TRBD2. The germline gives CDR1 MNHEY, CDR2 SVGAGI. Germline trimming cut 0 bases from V and 7 bases from J; bases unmatched to any gene: 2. This CDR3 is 14 amino acids long. DNA of the CDR3: TGTGCCAGCAGTTACTCAACTAGCGGGCATACGCAGTATTTT. It translates to CASSYSTSGHTQYF.

The CDR3 region is CASSPRGLADFSYNEQFF. The CDR3 DNA reads as TGTGCCAGCTCACCACGAGGACTAGCGGATTTTTCCTACAATGAGCAGTTCTTC. The chain couples TRBV18 to TRBJ2-1; TRBD2 matches at 10 bases. Germline CDR1 is KGHSH and CDR2 is LQKENI. V was clipped by 1 base and J by 1 base; unmatched bases: 7. CDR3 length: 18 residues. Looking up the rest from reference TRBV18 and TRBJ2-1 gives the full variable domain: NAGVMQNPRHLVRRRGQEARLRCSPMKGHSHVYWYRQLPEEGLKFMVYLQKENIIDESGMPKERFSAEFPKEGPSILRIQQVVRGDSAAYFCASSPRGLADFSYNEQFFGPGTRLTVL.

J is TRBJ1-6 and V is TRBV6-5; tentatively, D is TRBD1 (5 bases). The CDR3 spans 15 residues. Germline CDR1 and CDR2: MNHEY and SVGAGI. V was clipped by 6 bases and J by 11 bases, with 20 bases between them. The CDR3 DNA reads TGTGCCAGCAGCCGTAGGGGAGGGGCAATCGCACCCCTCCACTTT. It encodes CASSRRGGAIAPLHF.

The chain links TRBV3-1 (or the pseudogene TRBV3-2) to TRBJ2-5, with 8 bases aligning to TRBD2. J was trimmed by 9 bases and V by 4 bases; bases with no gene match: 7. CDR1 and CDR2 from the germline V gene are LGHDT and YNNKEL (reference sequence). The CDR3 consists of 13 residues. CDR3 in DNA: TGTGCCAGCAGCCCACGGGAGGGGGGATCCCAGTACTTC. Translation gives CASSPREGGSQYF.

This chain uses TRBV5-1 with TRBJ2-3; D is possibly TRBD2 (5 bases). V lost 3 bases, J lost 2 bases, and 22 bases lay in between. The CDR3 extends over 18 amino acids. Germline V gene lookup returns CDR1 SGHRS and CDR2 YFSETQ. The DNA of the CDR3 is TGCGCCAGCAGCTCAACCGGCGGCGGGCCGGGATCCACAGATACGCAGTATTTT. Its protein is CASSSTGGGPGSTDTQYF.